The sequence of this TCR beta chain was determined in a study of cytomegalovirus exposure and HLA in healthy donors (dated by TCRdb to about 2017). The study in broad terms: According to an earlier analysis of several hundred of the donors, some 180 million T cells yielded over 90 million unique TCR beta sequences and approximately 280 Gb of sequence data. Roughly 300 gigabases of sequencing data and 91 million or so unique TCR sequences made up an early release that covered over 550 HLA-typed donors. Of the 300 to 400 genotyped donors, 65% to 90% fell in the genetic ancestry cluster associated with self-reported Caucasian donors. The study was designed to test whether signatures of past pathogen exposure could be identified by cataloging public T cell receptors. Using immunosequencing, the study profiled T cell repertoires from fewer than 700 subjects and related those repertoires to cytomegalovirus serostatus. In addition to the first cohort of 500 to 850 subjects, a separate validation cohort of under 150 different subjects was used. To predict cytomegalovirus infection status, the study brought together high-throughput TCR immunosequencing, statistical association of individual TCRs with disease status, and machine learning. A later analysis re-examined previously published TCR beta repertoires from about 700 donors and added high-resolution HLA genotyping to investigate patterns of TCR occurrence. In the later analysis, no new phenotypic data were used to find candidate immune exposures; instead, reliance was placed on TCR beta sequences and their occurrence across donors. In an earlier analysis of roughly 540 of the donors, high-throughput TCR beta sequencing was used to judge whether each TCR beta V gene segment behaved as functional or pseudogenic. Donor age, sex, ethnicity and CMV serostatus were collected together with the repertoire data. A later genetic analysis used genome-wide SNP genotypes for about 55% of the 666 donors, treating that subset as a discovery cohort. Every repertoire in the discovery cohort had been generated on one and the same sequencing platform. HLA typing covered class I and class II loci at four-digit resolution. Typing coverage varied by locus: about 629-640 donors for A, B, C, DRB1 and DQB1; roughly 520 for DQA1; around 570 for DPA1; approximately 470 for DPB1. Several DR-DQ haplotypes were treated as single units for association and clustering because of strong linkage in the cohort. Among around 400 genotyped donors of the cohort, an average of approximately 220,000 unique TCR beta nucleotide sequences was sequenced per donor, of which about 18% were non-productive.

General findings and caveats noted by the study authors: Because HLA typing was missing for some donors at each locus, association tests included only the typed subset. Compared with the 666-donor mean, donors in an Asian-associated ancestry cluster had fewer N-insertions in productive TCRs, according to a later genetic analysis. In a later analysis, HLA-associated TCR beta chains showed more clonal expansion and lower generation probabilities than non-associated chains that were equally common. A later analysis reported that several top co-occurrence clusters appeared linked to parvovirus B19, influenza, CMV and Epstein-Barr virus. At a false discovery rate of 0.05, a later analysis linked approximately 18,000 TCR beta sequences to specific HLA alleles. A total of 150 to 200 TCR beta chains were listed by the study as associated with cytomegalovirus. The authors suggested that the approach could potentially be extended to other disease states and immunological phenotypes. V-gene and J-gene trimming of TCR beta chains was associated with a missense DCLRE1C variant in a later genetic analysis, and the association was replicated in an independent cohort. The cohort was sequenced for TCR beta chains only, and without alpha or paired-chain data the features that could be detected were limited. Roughly uniform sequencing depth across donors was assumed in presence/absence analyses, although this assumption may not hold. The earlier analysis of 450 to 700 of the donors excluded some 16 rarely observed V segments, including chromosome 9 orphons, because counts were too low. Most TCR sequences were observed very rarely across donors, whereas some public TCRs were present in many individuals. In both the original and validation cohorts, the classifier was reported to diagnose cytomegalovirus status with high specificity and sensitivity. Most CMV-associated TCR beta chains appeared to be HLA-restricted in a later analysis, and the HLA associations seemed to be driven largely by CMV exposure. Strong co-occurrence of HLA alleles, especially DR and DQ, made assigning TCR associations to individual alleles difficult. For the cohort, immune exposure information was limited to CMV serostatus. Linkage disequilibrium might explain the correlated functional status among segregating V segments, but an unknown experimental factor could not be excluded. A further reported finding was that TCR beta sequences accurately predicted the HLA-A and HLA-B alleles for most subjects in the first cohort. In a later analysis, TCR association rates were found to vary across HLA loci, with the most associated TCRs seen for DRB1 alleles and the fewest for HLA-C alleles. A group of highly shared sequence variants was considered likely to be a technical artifact of the sequencing pipeline. In an earlier analysis of around 600 of the donors, most TCR beta V segments were observed in productive rearrangements about 87% or about 30% of the time, broadly matching IMGT annotations. In vitro tests confirmed that a few of the cytomegalovirus-associated TCR beta chains recognize cytomegalovirus antigens.

Library method: the immunoSEQ multiplex PCR assay. A mixture of 60 forward primers for TCR Vbeta segments and 13 reverse primers for TCR Jbeta segments was used in the multiplex PCR. The CDR3 region of rearranged TCR beta genes was amplified from genomic DNA with a multiplex PCR assay. On the Illumina HiSeq System, the amplified TCR beta libraries were sequenced as 87-base-pair reads. In the authors' own workflow: Across the roughly 600 repertoires, a later analysis counted tens of millions of unique TCR beta chains, 8.5 million to 12 million of which were shared by at least two donors. To remove PCR and sequencing errors, raw reads were error-corrected and collapsed into unique sequences using a nearest-neighbor algorithm that merged closely related sequences. To assign V, D and J gene segments, CDR3 sequences were aligned to IMGT reference sequences. For a sequence to be retained, at least a six-nucleotide match to both a V gene segment and a J gene segment was required. Rearrangements were classified as productive when the CDR3 lacked stop codons and remained in frame with V and J, and all other rearrangements were classified as non-productive. Following IMGT convention, CDR3 was defined as the stretch from the second conserved V-encoded cysteine up to the conserved J-encoded phenylalanine. Sequences without an unambiguous match to a single V gene segment were excluded from the earlier analysis of several hundred of the donors. In an earlier analysis of some 590 of the donors, V segments were called functional above 56.7% productive rearrangements and were called segregating when the between-donor standard deviation exceeded 5%. To diagnose cytomegalovirus status from the catalog of TCR beta chain sequences, a statistical classification framework was built. A later analysis assigned V and J genes by comparing TCR nucleotide sequences with IMGT/GENE-DB human TR gene sequences. Using the TCRdist pipeline, a later analysis assigned CDR3 sequences along with most-parsimonious VDJ recombination scenarios. In a later analysis, each TCR beta chain was defined by its CDR3 amino acid sequence together with its V-gene family, and reads lacking a unique V-gene family were excluded. A later analysis removed 592 highly shared, low-generation-probability nucleotide sequences to deal with suspected cross-contamination and a sequencing artifact. In a later analysis, a clonal expansion index was calculated for each public chain from normalized within-repertoire ranks of inferred template counts. A later analysis computed generation probabilities with a VDJ recombination model fitted to out-of-frame rearrangements, and checked the results against IGoR. Hypergeometric tests were used in a later analysis to score TCR-TCR, TCR-HLA and TCR-CMV co-occurrence, with a repertoire-size bias correction applied to the TCR pairs. In a later analysis, false discovery rates were estimated by permuting HLA or CMV assignments 20 times. A later analysis grouped co-occurring TCRs with DBSCAN, adding TCRdist sequence similarity when clustering within HLA-allele-positive subsets. Repertoires with fewer than 30,000 or more than 120,000 public chains were left out of co-occurrence clustering, as were about 5 repertoires with anomalous nucleotide sharing. The clones in this table, taken by TCRdb from immuneACCESS, are in-frame only. Not every clone is retained; where verified, under half of the shortfall comes from an unresolved V gene, and the cause of the rest is unknown. D and trimming were read from the DNA, whereas the V and J calls and clone size are those reported in that table. The sample data list 95,000 to 150,000 clones, and roughly 76% of these were observed just once. Around 13% of the sample rests with the top ten.

In regard to this clone: Its specific antigen is unknown. Within one base of it there is no much larger clone, and no base qualities were kept.

The cohort comprised around 700 healthy bone marrow donors. At the time of sampling, every cohort member was nominally healthy, though immune exposures that went unrecorded were likely present. The donor tested CMV seropositive, placing the donor among the roughly 300 seropositive members of the cohort. Each donor provided a peripheral blood sample, and peripheral blood mononuclear cells were used for TCR beta sequencing. Genomic DNA extraction from the blood cell samples was performed with the Qiagen DNeasy Blood Extraction Kit. Sequencing input: PBMCs. The receptor comes from a woman aged 55-70 years in good health and CMV-seropositive.

The DNA sequence is as follows: TGTGCCAGCAGTTCAGGGGGAGTGAACACTGAAGCTTTCTTT. It specifies CASSSGGVNTEAFF. Here the chain combines TRBV6-1 and TRBJ1-1; 7 middle bases align to TRBD1. The CDR3 sequence holds 14 residues, the cysteine and phenylalanine included. The kept DNA is CDR3 alone, 42 bases in frame from the first base. The germline V gene gives CDR1 as MNHNS and CDR2 as SASEGT. The junction shows trimming of 5 bases on V and 0 bases on J, and the gene matches do not reach 3 bases of it.